The present T cell receptor (beta chain) was sequenced within a study of blood T cell repertoires in COVID-19. Turning to the study itself: Spain, Italy and the United States supplied samples that represented acute and convalescent COVID-19. Sources were T cells, B-cell-depleted T cells, or PBMCs; the material itself was cDNA or gDNA.

Allocation to cohorts depended on clinical history reported by the participants. The CDR3 is made up of 15 amino acids. The germline CDR1 and CDR2 sequences are LNHNV and YYDKDF (reference sequence). V was cut by 1 base and J by 2 bases, with 11 bases left in between. Per the study methods: Scientists estimated how many nucleated cells there were by amplifying reference gene primers. Assay used: immunoSEQ multiplex PCR; TCRdb lists only in-frame clones, some missing. The V and J calls and clone size come from that table; D and trimming were worked out from the DNA. The sample shows approximately 160,000 clones, about 88% of them seen only once.

The chain recombines TRBV15 with TRBJ1-2, with D perhaps matching TRBD1 (6 bases). The clonotype originates from a woman in her 50s who had recovered from COVID-19. Sample: PBMCs or T cells enriched from blood (not recorded which). CDR3 nucleotides: TGTGCCACCAGCAGAGGGGAAGGGGGAAACTATGGCTACACCTTC. It is translated as CATSRGEGGNYGYTF.